Shown below are 29 T cell receptor beta chains from a single sample sequenced in a study of T cell repertoires in cytomegalovirus infection. TCRdb redid the calling of the reads with MiXCR, one entry per CDR3 protein. The sample contains 740,000 or so distinct CDR3 sequences, 35% of which appear only once. The sequenced material came from PBMCs. The source is a human donor in good health (CMV status not recorded). Some clones in this sample may be carry-over from other donors' samples.

This clonotype has a handful of counts. The V and J genes are TRBV7-8 and TRBJ2-7; no reliable D call. The CDR3 is 16 residues long. V lost 2 bases and J lost 2, with 16 bases in between. The germline V gene encodes CDR1 SGHVS and CDR2 FQNEAQ. The CDR3 loop is CASSLHGPLIPYEQYF. CDR3 nucleotides: TGTGCCAGCAGCTTACATGGGCCCCTTATTCCCTACGAGCAGTACTTC.

This clonotype was found a few times. This sequence joins TRBV19 and TRBJ2-3, with 9 bases matching TRBD1. Unmatched junction bases numbered 8, after V lost 4 bases and J lost 3 bases. Germline CDR1 reads LNHDA; CDR2 reads SQIVND (reference sequence). The CDR3 totals 16 residues. CDR3 nucleotides: TGTGCCAGTAGTACCTCCGGGACAGGGCGAACAGATACGCAGTATTTT. This encodes CASSTSGTGRTDTQYF.

With respect to this clonotype: At one of its ends the junction is not consistent with the germline gene, which may arise from a read error. The gene calls are TRBV6-5 and TRBJ2-7; 11 positions match TRBD2. Germline CDR1 and CDR2: MNHEY and SVGAGI. The CDR3 length is 15 residues. In DNA form, the CDR3 reads TGTGCTAGCAGACCGACTAGCGGGGAACCCCACGAGCAGTACTTC. Amino acid sequence: CASRPTSGEPHEQYF.

This clonotype has more than one count but fewer than ten. The CDR3 region has the DNA TGTGCCAGTAGGAGGCCGGGACAGGGGCACACTGAAGCTTTCTTT. It codes for CASRRPGQGHTEAFF. This chain links TRBV28 with TRBJ1-1, with 10 positions matching TRBD1. With 9 bases clipped from V and 3 bases from J, the junction kept 10 bases outside the gene matches. This CDR3 comprises 15 residues. CDR1 and CDR2 (germline): MDHEN, SYDVKM.

This rearrangement joins TRBV12-3 or TRBV12-4 to TRBJ1-1; D ambiguous. The CDR3 runs to 14 residues. The V end lost 6 bases, the J end lost 4 bases, and 15 bases lay between the germline ends. The CDR3 loop is CASRATGRGTEAFF. Written as DNA, the CDR3 is TGTGCCAGCAGGGCCACGGGGAGAGGCACTGAAGCTTTCTTT.

This clonotype has a handful of counts. The rearrangement uses TRBV7-3 and TRBJ1-1; weak D call: TRBD1 (6 bases). Germline V gives CDR1 SGHTA, CDR2 FQGTGA. Trimming pared 5 bases from V and 7 bases from J, leaving 14 bases between. The CDR3 sequence is 13 residues long. CDR3 nucleotide sequence: TGTGCCAGCAGCCCTCGATCAGGGGTTGAAGCTTTCTTT. Translated, it gives CASSPRSGVEAFF.

This chain joins TRBV12-3 or TRBV12-4 and TRBJ2-1; the D gene is possibly TRBD2 (6 bases). V was shortened by 3 bases and J by 9 bases, with 9 bases between the two germline ends. This CDR3 comprises 12 residues. CDR3 amino acids: CASSLRGFEQFF. In DNA, the CDR3 is TGTGCCAGCAGTTTGCGGGGATTTGAGCAGTTCTTC.

J is TRBJ2-1 and V is TRBV12-3 or TRBV12-4, with TRBD2 identical over 15 bases. CDR3 length equals 16 residues. With V trimmed by 4 bases and J by 10 bases, 8 bases remained unmatched. CDR3 bases: TGTGCCAGCAGTTCGCCGGGACTAGCGGGAGGACCCGAGCAGTTCTTC. Its protein product is CASSSPGLAGGPEQFF.

The chain couples TRBV6-5 to TRBJ1-1, with D possibly matching TRBD1 (6 bases). In germline, CDR1 is MNHEY, CDR2 SVGAGI. This CDR3 has 13 residues. The chain's CDR3 is CDSSRGEITEAFF. DNA of the CDR3: TGTGACAGTTCGAGGGGGGAAATAACTGAAGCTTTCTTT.

The genes are TRBV28 and TRBJ2-2; D not certain. Germline values: CDR1 MDHEN, CDR2 SYDVKM. The CDR3 sequence is 15 residues long. V shed 0 bases and J shed 5 bases, with 10 bases lying between them. The CDR3 loop reads CASSLWSQGTGELFF. Here the CDR3 DNA reads TGTGCCAGCAGTTTATGGTCGCAAGGAACCGGGGAGCTGTTTTTT.

This clonotype was detected once. J is TRBJ2-7 and V is TRBV15; tentatively, D is TRBD2 (5 bases). Germline V gene sequence: CDR1 LNHNV, CDR2 YYDKDF (reference sequence). V was trimmed by 1 base and J by 7 bases, leaving 11 bases between them. CDR3 length equals 13 residues. This CDR3 is CATSRVPRTEQYF. The CDR3, as DNA: TGTGCCACCAGCAGAGTCCCCCGGACTGAGCAGTACTTC.

The chain recombines TRBV5-5 with TRBJ2-3; 11 nucleotides line up with TRBD1. Trimming removed 0 bases from V and 5 bases from J; junction bases left unmatched: 5. The germline V gene encodes CDR1 SGHKS and CDR2 YYEKEE (reference sequence). The CDR3 runs to 16 residues. This CDR3 is CASSLEGQGAKDTQYF. The DNA of the CDR3 is TGTGCCAGCAGCTTGGAAGGACAGGGGGCGAAAGATACGCAGTATTTT.

Turning to this clonotype: A read error may explain this, as a much larger clone is one base away. The chain carries TRBV7-2 and TRBJ1-4; D gene unclear. This CDR3 has 13 residues. Germline V gene data show CDR1 as SGHTA and CDR2 as FQGNSA. CDR3 coding DNA: TGTGCCAGCAGCTTCACAATTTGGGAAAAACTGGTTTTT. Translated: CASSFTIWEKLVF.

The chain couples TRBV12-3 or TRBV12-4 to TRBJ2-2, with D unclear. V was clipped by 5 bases and J by 3 bases, with 13 bases between them. The CDR3 is made up of 15 amino acids. This CDR3 reads CASSAQALYTGELFF. CDR3 coding DNA: TGTGCCAGCAGTGCCCAGGCCTTATACACCGGGGAGCTGTTTTTT.

This clonotype was seen a few times. This rearrangement joins TRBV7-2 to TRBJ2-1; 8 positions match TRBD2. Germline lookup yields CDR1 SGHTA and CDR2 FQGNSA. V was clipped by 4 bases and J by 6 bases; unmatched bases: 5. The CDR3 is 14 residues long. The CDR3 nucleotides read TGTGCCAGCAGCTCAGCAGGACTAGCCAATGAGCAGTTCTTC. Protein sequence: CASSSAGLANEQFF.

The genes are TRBV2 and TRBJ1-5; D is uncertain. CDR1 is SNHLY and CDR2 is FYNNEI in the germline V gene. CDR3 length: 12 residues. Between the trimmed V and J ends, which lost 2 bases and 12 bases, there was a span of 11 bases. The CDR3 loop reads CASSERARRQHF. CDR3 coding DNA: TGTGCCAGCAGTGAAAGGGCTCGCCGCCAGCATTTT.

The chain carries TRBV7-2 and TRBJ1-1; 7 nucleotides agree with TRBD1. CDR3 size: 17 residues. CDR1 and CDR2 (germline): SGHTA, FQGNSA. The ends lost 0 bases at V and 1 base at J; junction bases unmatched: 8. CDR3 in DNA: TGTGCCAGCAGCTTAGCGCCGGCAGGGGGTAAGAACACTGAAGCTTTCTTT. Protein product: CASSLAPAGGKNTEAFF. Filled out from reference TRBV7-2 and TRBJ1-1, the complete variable domain reads GAGVSQSPSNKVTEKGKDVELRCDPISGHTALYWYRQSLGQGLEFLIYFQGNSAPDKSGLPSDRFSAERTGGSVSTLTIQRTQQEDSAVYLCASSLAPAGGKNTEAFFGQGTRLTVV.

This clonotype was detected many times. The V call is TRBV11-2, the J call TRBJ2-3; 10 bases fit TRBD2. Losses at the gene ends were 7 bases for V and 4 bases for J; bases not matched to a gene: 20. Germline V lookup: CDR1 SGHAT, CDR2 FQNNGV. There are 19 residues in the CDR3. CDR3 nucleotide sequence: TGTGCCAGCACCCTCGGGCTAGCGGGAGAATTTTTCGACCCAGATACGCAGTATTTT. Translated: CASTLGLAGEFFDPDTQYF.

The chain combines TRBV19 with TRBJ2-7; D is unresolved. Germline CDR1 and CDR2: LNHDA and SQIVND (reference sequence). V lost 3 bases to trimming and J lost 6 bases, with 12 bases between them. The CDR3 has 13 residues. The CDR3 sequence is CASSMFAVGEQYF. CDR3 DNA sequence: TGTGCCAGTAGTATGTTCGCTGTGGGCGAGCAGTACTTC.

This clonotype occurred a few times. The V gene is TRBV14, the J gene TRBJ1-1; D is unresolved. The CDR3 extends over 13 amino acids. Germline-derived CDR1 and CDR2 are SGHDN and FVKESK. The V gene lost 0 bases and the J gene lost 7 bases, with 9 bases spanning the gap. The CDR3: CASSQDLEGEAFF. As DNA, the CDR3 is TGTGCCAGCAGCCAAGATCTGGAGGGTGAAGCTTTCTTT.

The chain joins TRBV29-1 to TRBJ1-1; D possibly corresponds to TRBD1 (5 bases). CDR3 size: 14 residues. Trimming cost V 1 base and J 2 bases, with 11 bases left between them. Germline V gives CDR1 SQVTM, CDR2 ANQGSEA. CDR3 DNA sequence: TGCAGCGTTGAAGGAGGGGACTCCAACACTGAAGCTTTCTTT. This sequence encodes CSVEGGDSNTEAFF.

This clonotype has only a few counts. This chain uses TRBV9 with TRBJ2-7; 8 bases fit TRBD1. The CDR3 runs 15 residues. Germline CDR1 and CDR2: SGDLS and YYNGEE. J lost 4 bases, V lost 3 bases, and 9 bases had no gene match. For the CDR3, the DNA is TGTGCCAGCAGCGACTCGGACAGGGCGACATACGAGCAGTACTTC. Encoded protein: CASSDSDRATYEQYF.

This clonotype has a single count. This chain uses TRBV7-9 with TRBJ1-3; TRBD1 matches 8 bases. The germline V gene has CDR1 SEHNR and CDR2 FQNEAQ (reference sequence). This CDR3 has 16 residues. With 5 bases clipped from V and 4 bases from J, the junction kept 10 bases outside the gene matches. The CDR3, as DNA: TGTGCCAGCAGCAGCGACAGGGGCTCGGCCGGAAACACCATATATTTT. This sequence encodes CASSSDRGSAGNTIYF.

In its sample, this clonotype was seen a few times. The V and J genes are TRBV20-1 and TRBJ1-4, with TRBD1 as a possible D gene (6 bases). Germline V gives CDR1 DFQATT, CDR2 SNEGSKA (reference sequence). CDR3 length: 13 amino acids. V lost 4 bases, J lost 7 bases, and 13 bases lay in between. CDR3 in amino acids: CSANRVQGEKLFF. The CDR3 DNA sequence: TGCAGTGCTAACAGGGTTCAAGGTGAAAAACTGTTTTTT.

The J gene is TRBJ1-5, the V gene TRBV6-1; no definite D call. The V gene lost 7 bases and the J gene lost 4 bases, with 11 bases spanning the gap. The CDR3 runs 13 residues. The germline V gene encodes CDR1 MNHNS and CDR2 SASEGT. The CDR3 region is CASKLTPNQPQHF. The CDR3 DNA follows: TGTGCCAGCAAACTGACACCGAATCAGCCCCAGCATTTT.

This clonotype has a handful of counts. This sequence joins TRBV5-6 and TRBJ2-3, with 8 bases aligning to TRBD2. The CDR3 consists of 15 residues. V dropped 3 bases and J dropped 5; count of bases not matched to a gene: 8. Germline CDR1 and CDR2: SGHDT and YYEEEE. CDR3 residues: CASSSDSGVGDTQYF. CDR3 nucleotides: TGTGCCAGCAGCTCCGATAGCGGGGTGGGAGATACGCAGTATTTT.

This clonotype was seen more than once but under ten times. The rearrangement joins TRBV6-2 or TRBV6-3 to TRBJ1-5, with TRBD1 matching over 9 bases. This CDR3 is built from 18 residues. V shed 2 bases, J shed 1 base, and the junction held 9 bases outside the gene matches. Per the germline V gene, CDR1 is MNHEY and CDR2 is SVGEGT. The chain's CDR3 is CASSYRKPGTGSNQPQHF. In DNA, the CDR3 is TGTGCCAGCAGTTACAGGAAGCCTGGGACAGGGAGCAATCAGCCCCAGCATTTT.

The V and J genes are TRBV7-6 and TRBJ1-3; tentative D call: TRBD1 (5 bases). Per germline, CDR1 SGHVS and CDR2 FNYEAQ. The CDR3 is 15 residues long. V lost 7 bases, J lost 0 bases, and 13 bases lay in between. The DNA for the CDR3 is TGTGCCAGCACCCGCCTGGACATCTCTGGAAACACCATATATTTT. Protein: CASTRLDISGNTIYF.

V and J are TRBV6-2 or TRBV6-3 and TRBJ2-1; D unresolved. Germline V gene data show CDR1 as MNHEY and CDR2 as SVGEGT. This CDR3 is built from 13 residues. V lost 3 bases and J lost 3, with 6 bases in between. In DNA form, the CDR3 reads TGTGCCAGCAGTTATCTTCACTACAATGAGCAGTTCTTC. As protein: CASSYLHYNEQFF.